This passage covers 15 T cell receptor beta chains from one sample sequenced in a study of regulatory T cells in long-lasting Graves disease. Time point given: newly diagnosed GD, antithyroid drugs for less than 3 months. Generation of the TCR library employed RNA extracted from PBMCs. Construction of TCR beta libraries relied on iRepertoire HTBI primers and on Arm-PCR targeting CDR3 regions. Each CDR3 protein gets one entry after TCRdb re-called the multiplex PCR reads with MiXCR. The sample consists of about 380,000 distinct CDR3 sequences, around 16% of them appearing once. Sample: peripheral blood mononuclear cells (PBMCs), taken at new diagnosis, from a patient treated with antithyroid drugs. The receptors were gathered from a female donor with Graves disease.

CDR3 coding DNA: TGTGCCTGGAGCCAGGGCTGTGAAGCTTTCTTT. Translated: CAWSQGCEAFF. The chain employs TRBV30 and TRBJ1-1; D might be TRBD1 (5 bases). The V and J ends lost 3 bases and 7 bases respectively, with 9 bases between them. Germline-derived CDR1 and CDR2 are GTSNPN and SVGIG (reference sequence). This CDR3 has 11 amino acids.

This clonotype came up many times. The V call is TRBV20-1, the J call TRBJ2-3; D may be TRBD1 (5 bases). The CDR3 covers 16 residues. Germline lookup yields CDR1 DFQATT and CDR2 SNEGSKA (reference sequence). V lost 3 bases and J lost 0, with 16 bases in between. CDR3 protein: CSARDRQFTSTDTQYF. CDR3 nucleotide sequence: TGCAGTGCTAGGGATAGACAGTTTACTAGCACAGATACGCAGTATTTT.

The CDR3: CASSYSGSRTDTQYF. The CDR3 nucleotides read TGTGCCAGCAGCTATAGCGGGAGCCGCACAGATACGCAGTATTTT. The V gene is TRBV12-3 or TRBV12-4, the J gene TRBJ2-3; 9 bases line up with TRBD2. After removal of 6 bases from V and 1 base from J, the junction contained 5 bases not matched to a gene. The CDR3 spans 15 residues.

This clonotype came up many times. This rearrangement joins TRBV19 to TRBJ1-1, with 10 positions matching TRBD1. CDR1 is LNHDA and CDR2 is SQIVND in the germline V gene (reference sequence). Losses at the gene ends were 6 bases for V and 4 bases for J; bases not matched to a gene: 11. This CDR3 spans 16 amino acids. This chain's CDR3 is CASRMTGGSLGTEAFF. CDR3 bases: TGTGCCAGTAGGATGACAGGGGGCTCCCTGGGCACTGAAGCTTTCTTT.

Many counts were recorded for this clonotype. The chain combines TRBV3-1 with TRBJ1-2; 7 bases are shared with TRBD1. The CDR3 contains 14 residues. The germline gives CDR1 LGHDT, CDR2 YNNKEL (reference sequence). J lost 3 bases, V lost 6 bases, and 7 bases had no gene match. CDR3 DNA sequence: TGTGCCAGCAGTCCGACAGGGATAGACTATGGCTACACCTTC. It yields the protein CASSPTGIDYGYTF.

A remark on this clonotype: With a much larger clone just one base away, this may be a read error. This chain joins TRBV29-1 and TRBJ2-3; D remains unclear. Germline loops: CDR1 SQVTM, CDR2 ANQGSEA. The V end lost 2 bases, the J end lost 3 bases, and 0 bases lay between the germline ends. The CDR3 spans 10 residues. In DNA form, the CDR3 reads TGCAGCGTTGAAACAGATACGCAGTATTTT. Translation: CSVETDTQYF.

This clonotype was recorded many times. The chain uses TRBV10-1 and TRBJ2-3; D call uncertain. The CDR3 length is 15 residues. Germline CDR1 reads WNHNN; CDR2 reads SYGVQD (reference sequence). V lost 5 bases to trimming and J lost 0 bases, with 12 bases between them. The CDR3 here is CASSPDRSSTDTQYF. As DNA, the CDR3 is TGCGCCAGCAGTCCGGACCGCTCTAGCACAGATACGCAGTATTTT.

This clonotype was picked up a small number of times. The chain couples TRBV20-1 to TRBJ2-2; 14 bases line up with TRBD2. The CDR3 covers 17 residues. Germline V gene sequence: CDR1 DFQATT, CDR2 SNEGSKA (reference sequence). V lost 5 bases to trimming and J lost 0 bases; unmatched junction nucleotides: 5. This chain's CDR3 is CSAFRLAGGANTGELFF. The CDR3 DNA reads TGCAGTGCTTTCCGACTAGCGGGAGGGGCGAACACCGGGGAGCTGTTTTTT.

The chain couples TRBV6-1 to TRBJ2-1; TRBD2 aligns across 8 bases. The CDR3 runs to 16 residues. Germline CDR1 reads MNHNS; CDR2 reads SASEGT. After removal of 6 bases from V and 0 bases from J, the junction contained 7 bases not matched to a gene. CDR3 in amino acids: CASSGLAGTSYNEQFF. In nucleotides, the CDR3 is TGTGCCAGCAGCGGACTAGCAGGAACCTCCTACAATGAGCAGTTCTTC.

The V and J genes are TRBV20-1 and TRBJ2-7; D possibly uses TRBD1 or TRBD2 (5 bases each). Germline V gives CDR1 DFQATT, CDR2 SNEGSKA (reference sequence). Trimming left V 4 bases short and J 3 bases short, with 10 bases between. CDR3 size: 12 residues. The DNA of the CDR3 is TGCAGTGCTACCGGGGACGGCTACGAGCAGTACTTC. Translated: CSATGDGYEQYF.

This clonotype was picked up many times. The chain recombines TRBV20-1 with TRBJ1-2; D remains unclear. The V end was cut by 3 bases, the J end by 0 bases, with 5 bases between. Germline CDR1 reads DFQATT; CDR2 reads SNEGSKA (reference sequence). This CDR3 has 12 amino acids. CDR3 amino acids: CSARDANYGYTF. For the CDR3, the DNA is TGCAGTGCTAGGGACGCTAACTATGGCTACACCTTC.

This clonotype was found many times. The chain recombines TRBV12-3 or TRBV12-4 with TRBJ2-1; TRBD2 matches at 8 bases. Trimming took 6 bases from V and 8 from J; bases not matched to a gene: 12. The CDR3 has 15 amino acids. CDR3 amino acids: CASRIRGGWFDEQFF. In DNA form, the CDR3 reads TGTGCCAGCAGAATCCGCGGGGGGTGGTTTGATGAGCAGTTCTTC.

This clonotype was counted many times. This chain connects TRBV20-1 to TRBJ2-1, with 9 bases that match TRBD2. The ends lost 0 bases at V and 3 bases at J; junction bases unmatched: 3. This CDR3 has 15 residues. CDR1 is DFQATT and CDR2 is SNEGSKA in the germline V gene (reference sequence). The CDR3 loop is CSARDVSGGYNEQFF. The CDR3 bases are TGCAGTGCTAGAGACGTTAGCGGGGGCTACAATGAGCAGTTCTTC.

This clonotype was counted many times. The chain carries TRBV28 and TRBJ2-3; TRBD1 matches at 7 bases. This CDR3 comprises 16 residues. Per the germline V gene, CDR1 is MDHEN and CDR2 is SYDVKM. J gave up 6 bases and V 2 bases, and 11 bases lay outside the gene matches. CDR3 DNA sequence: TGTGCCAGCAGTTTACCCGGACAGGTTGCACCTGATACGCAGTATTTT. Translating gives CASSLPGQVAPDTQYF.

This clonotype occurred once. The J gene is TRBJ2-5, the V gene TRBV2; no clear D gene. Trimming cost V 7 bases and J 5 bases, with 8 bases left between them. From germline, CDR1 is SNHLY and CDR2 FYNNEI. The CDR3 length is 11 residues. CDR3 region: CASMVAETQYF. The DNA of the CDR3 is TGTGCCAGCATGGTCGCGGAGACCCAGTACTTC.